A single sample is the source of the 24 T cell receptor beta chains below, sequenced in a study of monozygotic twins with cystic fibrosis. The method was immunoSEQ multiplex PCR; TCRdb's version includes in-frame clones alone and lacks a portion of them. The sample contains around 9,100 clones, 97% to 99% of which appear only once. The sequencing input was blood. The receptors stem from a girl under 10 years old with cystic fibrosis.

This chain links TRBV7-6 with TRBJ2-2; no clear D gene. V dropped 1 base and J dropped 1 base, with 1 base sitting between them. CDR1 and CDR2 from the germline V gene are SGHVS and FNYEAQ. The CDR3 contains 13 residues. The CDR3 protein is CASSLENTGELFF. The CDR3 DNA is TGTGCCAGCAGCTTAGAGAACACCGGGGAGCTGTTTTTT.

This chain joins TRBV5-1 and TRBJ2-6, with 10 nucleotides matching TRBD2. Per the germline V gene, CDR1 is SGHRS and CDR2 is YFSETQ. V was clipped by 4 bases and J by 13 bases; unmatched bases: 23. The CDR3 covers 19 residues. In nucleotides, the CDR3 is TGCGCCAGCAGCAAGCGACTAGCGGGCAGCCCCTCTGGGAAGTTGGTCCTGACTTTC. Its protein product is CASSKRLAGSPSGKLVLTF.

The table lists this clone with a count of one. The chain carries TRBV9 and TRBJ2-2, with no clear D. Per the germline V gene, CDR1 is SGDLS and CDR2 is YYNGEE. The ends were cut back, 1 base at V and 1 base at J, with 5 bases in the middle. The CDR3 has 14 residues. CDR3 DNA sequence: TGTGCCAGCAGCGTAACCGGGAACACCGGGGAGCTGTTTTTT. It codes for CASSVTGNTGELFF.

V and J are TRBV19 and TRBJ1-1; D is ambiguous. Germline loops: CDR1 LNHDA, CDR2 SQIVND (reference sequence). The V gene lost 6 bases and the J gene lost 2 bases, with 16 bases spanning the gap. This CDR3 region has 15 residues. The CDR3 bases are TGTGCCAGTAGGTACACACTCATACCAAACACTGAAGCTTTCTTT. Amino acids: CASRYTLIPNTEAFF. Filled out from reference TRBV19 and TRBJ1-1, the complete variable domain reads DGGITQSPKYLFRKEGQNVTLSCEQNLNHDAMYWYRQDPGQGLRLIYYSQIVNDFQKGDIAEGYSVSREKKESFPLTVTSAQKNPTAFYLCASRYTLIPNTEAFFGQGTRLTVV.

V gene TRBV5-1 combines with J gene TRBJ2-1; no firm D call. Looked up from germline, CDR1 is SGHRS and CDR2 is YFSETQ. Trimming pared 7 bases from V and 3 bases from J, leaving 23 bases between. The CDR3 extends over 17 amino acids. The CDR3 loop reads CASRPVVLGVFYNEQFF. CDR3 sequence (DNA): TGCGCCAGCCGTCCCGTTGTGCTAGGTGTTTTCTACAATGAGCAGTTCTTC.

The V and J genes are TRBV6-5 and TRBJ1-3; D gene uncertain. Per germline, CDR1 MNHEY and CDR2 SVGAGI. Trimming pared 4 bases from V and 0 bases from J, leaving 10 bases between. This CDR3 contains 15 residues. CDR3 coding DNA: TGTGCCAGCAGTTCCAGATGGGTCTCTGGAAACACCATATATTTT. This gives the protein CASSSRWVSGNTIYF.

The CDR3 here is CASSSVGFGQGYNEQFF. CDR3 DNA: TGTGCCAGCAGTTCGGTGGGCTTTGGACAGGGGTACAATGAGCAGTTCTTC. The chain employs TRBV28 and TRBJ2-1, with 9 bases matching TRBD1. Trimming at V came to 4 bases and at J to 4 bases, leaving 11 bases not matched to a gene. Germline values: CDR1 MDHEN, CDR2 SYDVKM. This CDR3 is built from 17 residues. Full variable domain (remainder filled in from reference TRBV28 and TRBJ2-1): DVKVTQSSRYLVKRTGEKVFLECVQDMDHENMFWYRQDPGLGLRLIYFSYDVKMKEKGDIPEGYSVSREKKERFSLILESASTNQTSMYLCASSSVGFGQGYNEQFFGPGTRLTVL.

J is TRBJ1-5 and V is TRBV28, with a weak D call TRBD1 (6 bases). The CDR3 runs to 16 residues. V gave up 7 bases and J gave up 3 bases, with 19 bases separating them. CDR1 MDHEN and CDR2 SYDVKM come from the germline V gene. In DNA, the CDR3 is TGTGCCAGCACTTCTTCAACAAGACAGGACAATCAGCCCCAGCATTTT. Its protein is CASTSSTRQDNQPQHF.

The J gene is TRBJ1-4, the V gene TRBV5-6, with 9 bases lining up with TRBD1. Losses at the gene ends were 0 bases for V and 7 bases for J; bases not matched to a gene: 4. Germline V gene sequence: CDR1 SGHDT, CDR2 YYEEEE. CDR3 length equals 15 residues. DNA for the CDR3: TGTGCCAGCAGCTTGGCGGACAGGGGTCCTGAAAAACTGTTTTTT. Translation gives CASSLADRGPEKLFF.

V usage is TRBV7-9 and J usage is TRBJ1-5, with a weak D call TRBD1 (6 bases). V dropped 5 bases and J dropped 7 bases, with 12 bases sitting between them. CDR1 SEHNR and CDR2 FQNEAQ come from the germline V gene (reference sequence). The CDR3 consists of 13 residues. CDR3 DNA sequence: TGTGCCAGCAGCCCAGGGGCAAGACAGCCCCAGCATTTT. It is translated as CASSPGARQPQHF.

Here the CDR3 reads CSVVPRQGGEQYF. The CDR3 DNA follows: TGCAGCGTTGTTCCGCGACAGGGGGGCGAGCAGTACTTC. J is TRBJ2-7 and V is TRBV29-1, with 9 bases identical to TRBD1. In germline, CDR1 is SQVTM, CDR2 ANQGSEA. V lost 4 bases to trimming and J lost 6 bases; unmatched junction nucleotides: 7. The length of the CDR3 is 13 residues.

CDR3 sequence reads: CASSSQGKYTEAFF. CDR3 DNA: TGTGCCAGCAGCTCCCAGGGGAAGTACACTGAAGCTTTCTTT. The rearrangement joins TRBV5-4 to TRBJ1-1; tentatively, D is TRBD1 (6 bases). With 3 bases removed from V and 3 bases from J, the gap between germline ends came to 12 bases. CDR3 length: 14 residues. Germline-derived CDR1 and CDR2 are SGHNT and YYREEE (reference sequence).

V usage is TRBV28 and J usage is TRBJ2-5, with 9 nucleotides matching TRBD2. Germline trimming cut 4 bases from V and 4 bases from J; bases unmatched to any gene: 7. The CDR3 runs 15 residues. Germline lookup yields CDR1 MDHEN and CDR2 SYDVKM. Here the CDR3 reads CASSYAGGVAETQYF. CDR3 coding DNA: TGTGCCAGCAGTTACGCGGGAGGGGTAGCAGAGACCCAGTACTTC.

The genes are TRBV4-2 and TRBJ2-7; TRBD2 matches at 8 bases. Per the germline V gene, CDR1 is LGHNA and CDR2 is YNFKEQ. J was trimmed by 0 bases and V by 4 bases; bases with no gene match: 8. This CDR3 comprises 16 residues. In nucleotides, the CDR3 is TGTGCCAGCAGCCGTAGTACTAGCGGACTCTCCTACGAGCAGTACTTC. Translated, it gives CASSRSTSGLSYEQYF.

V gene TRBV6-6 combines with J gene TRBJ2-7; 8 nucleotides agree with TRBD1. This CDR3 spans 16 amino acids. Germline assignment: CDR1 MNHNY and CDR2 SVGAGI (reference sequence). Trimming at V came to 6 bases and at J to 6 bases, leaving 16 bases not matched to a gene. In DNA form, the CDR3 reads TGTGCCAGCAGCTTACAGATTACGACAGGGGAAGGCGAGCAGTACTTC. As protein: CASSLQITTGEGEQYF.

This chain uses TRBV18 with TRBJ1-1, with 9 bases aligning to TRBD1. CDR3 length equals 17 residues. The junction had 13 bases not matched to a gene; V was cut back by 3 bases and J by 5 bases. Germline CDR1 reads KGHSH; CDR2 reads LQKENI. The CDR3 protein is CASSPGQGLTGRTEAFF. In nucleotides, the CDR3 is TGTGCCAGCTCACCTGGACAGGGGCTGACCGGGAGGACTGAAGCTTTCTTT.

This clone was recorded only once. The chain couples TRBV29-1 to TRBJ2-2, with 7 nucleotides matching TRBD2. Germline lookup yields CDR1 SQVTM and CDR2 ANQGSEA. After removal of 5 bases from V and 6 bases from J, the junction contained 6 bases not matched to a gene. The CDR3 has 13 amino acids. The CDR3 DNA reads TGCAGCGTTATAGAGGCGGGGGCCGGGGAGCTGTTTTTT. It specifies CSVIEAGAGELFF.

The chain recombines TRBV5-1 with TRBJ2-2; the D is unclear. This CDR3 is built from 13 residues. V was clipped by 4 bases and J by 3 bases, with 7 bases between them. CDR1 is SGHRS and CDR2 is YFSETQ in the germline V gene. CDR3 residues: CASSEAYTGELFF. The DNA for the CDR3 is TGCGCCAGCAGCGAGGCTTACACCGGGGAGCTGTTTTTT. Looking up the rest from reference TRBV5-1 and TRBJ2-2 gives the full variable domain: KAGVTQTPRYLIKTRGQQVTLSCSPISGHRSVSWYQQTPGQGLQFLFEYFSETQRNKGNFPGRFSGRQFSNSRSEMNVSTLELGDSALYLCASSEAYTGELFFGEGSRLTVL.

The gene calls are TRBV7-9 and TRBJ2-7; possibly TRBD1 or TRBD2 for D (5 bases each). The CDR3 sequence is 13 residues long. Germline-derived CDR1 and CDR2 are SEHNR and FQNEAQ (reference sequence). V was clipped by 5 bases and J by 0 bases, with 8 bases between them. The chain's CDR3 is CASSRGTSYEQYF. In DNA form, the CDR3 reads TGTGCCAGCAGCCGAGGGACCTCCTACGAGCAGTACTTC.

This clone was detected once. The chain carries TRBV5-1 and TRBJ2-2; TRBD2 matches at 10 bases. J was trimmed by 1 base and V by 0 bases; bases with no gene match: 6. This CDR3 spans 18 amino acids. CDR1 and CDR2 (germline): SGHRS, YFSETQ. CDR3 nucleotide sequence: TGCGCCAGCAGCTTGGGACTAGCGGGTAAAGGGAACACCGGGGAGCTGTTTTTT. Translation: CASSLGLAGKGNTGELFF.

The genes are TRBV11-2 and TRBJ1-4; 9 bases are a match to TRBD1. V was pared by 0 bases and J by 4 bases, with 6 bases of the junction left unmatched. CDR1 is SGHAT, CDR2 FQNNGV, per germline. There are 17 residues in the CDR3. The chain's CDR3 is CASSLDSGTGYNEKLFF. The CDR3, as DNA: TGTGCCAGCAGCTTAGATAGTGGGACAGGGTATAATGAAAAACTGTTTTTT.

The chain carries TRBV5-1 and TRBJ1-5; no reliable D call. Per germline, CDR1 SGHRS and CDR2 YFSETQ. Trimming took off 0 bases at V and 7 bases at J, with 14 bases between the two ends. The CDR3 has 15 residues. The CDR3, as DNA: TGCGCCAGCAGCTTGGTCGGGGATCGGCGACAGCCCCAGCATTTT. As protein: CASSLVGDRRQPQHF.

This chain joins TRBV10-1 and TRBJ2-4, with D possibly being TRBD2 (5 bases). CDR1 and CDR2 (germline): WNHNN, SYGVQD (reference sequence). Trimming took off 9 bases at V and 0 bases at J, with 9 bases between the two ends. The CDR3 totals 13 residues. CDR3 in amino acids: CARLEVAKNIQYF. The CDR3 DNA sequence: TGCGCCAGACTAGAGGTAGCCAAAAACATTCAGTACTTC.

The CDR3 protein is CAISELRPQETQYF. CDR3 coding DNA: TGTGCCATCAGTGAGTTACGTCCTCAAGAGACCCAGTACTTC. The chain joins TRBV10-3 to TRBJ2-5; D is undetermined. This CDR3 comprises 14 residues. The ends were cut back, 1 base at V and 2 bases at J, with 8 bases in the middle. Looked up from germline, CDR1 is ENHRY and CDR2 is SYGVKD.